This TCR beta chain was found in a study of blood T cell repertoires in COVID-19. On the study more broadly: Sample material is recorded as cDNA or gDNA derived from T cells, B-cell-depleted T cells, or PBMCs.

The trim removed 5 bases at V and 2 bases at J, leaving 5 bases unmatched. The CDR3 totals 15 residues. Germline CDR1 and CDR2: SEHNR and FQNEAQ (reference sequence). Clones were read by immunoSEQ multiplex PCR, and TCRdb kept only the in-frame ones, dropping some. This sample has over 70,000 clones, with about four fifths found just once. The gene calls are TRBV7-9 and TRBJ2-5; 10 nucleotides align to TRBD1. Source material: peripheral blood. The TCR originated in a man in his 60s with acute or convalescent COVID-19. The CDR3 sequence: CASSRQGARQETQYF. The CDR3, as DNA: TGTGCCAGCAGCCGACAGGGGGCTAGGCAAGAGACCCAGTACTTC.